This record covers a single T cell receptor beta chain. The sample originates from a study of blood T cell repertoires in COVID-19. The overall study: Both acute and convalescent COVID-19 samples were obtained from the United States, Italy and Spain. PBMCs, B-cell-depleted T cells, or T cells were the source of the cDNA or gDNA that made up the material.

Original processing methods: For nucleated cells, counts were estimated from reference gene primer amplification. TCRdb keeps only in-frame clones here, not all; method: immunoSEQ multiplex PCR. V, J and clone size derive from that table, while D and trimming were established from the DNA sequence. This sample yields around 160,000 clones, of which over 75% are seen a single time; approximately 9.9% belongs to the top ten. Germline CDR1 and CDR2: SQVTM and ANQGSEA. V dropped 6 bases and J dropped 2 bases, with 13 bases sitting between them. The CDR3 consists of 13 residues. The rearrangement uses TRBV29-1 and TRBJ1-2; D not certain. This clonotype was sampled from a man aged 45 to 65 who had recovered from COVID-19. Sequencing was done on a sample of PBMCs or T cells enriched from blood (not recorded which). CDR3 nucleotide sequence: TGCAGCGTCACCGGGGTAAGGAACTATGGCTACACCTTC. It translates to CSVTGVRNYGYTF.